The 13 T cell receptor beta chains presented below share a single source sample, sequenced in a study of metastatic and nonmetastatic thyroid tumors. TCRdb re-called clones from the PCR reads using MiXCR. The table lists some 86,000 clones, 12% of them singletons. Every patient underwent thyroid surgery untreated. The specimen was tumor tissue. The receptor set was obtained from a female donor with papillary thyroid cancer or a benign thyroid nodule (not recorded which). Some clones in this sample may be carry-over from other donors' samples.

Many counts were recorded for this clone. This chain links TRBV4-1 with TRBJ1-5; no firm D call. V lost 0 bases and J lost 7, with 10 bases in between. CDR1 is MGHRA and CDR2 is YSYEKL in the germline V gene. The CDR3 extends over 14 amino acids. The CDR3: CASSQEKGWQPQHF. Here the CDR3 DNA reads TGCGCCAGCAGCCAAGAAAAAGGGTGGCAGCCCCAGCATTTT.

This clone was recorded at least ten times. CDR3 DNA sequence: TGTGCCAGCAGCTTAGGTCAAATAGCGGGATCCTACAATGAGCAGTTCTTC. It is translated as CASSLGQIAGSYNEQFF. This sequence joins TRBV11-2 and TRBJ2-1; the match to TRBD2 covers 8 bases. Germline V gene lookup returns CDR1 SGHAT and CDR2 FQNNGV. The trim removed 1 base at V and 1 base at J, leaving 6 bases unmatched. CDR3 length: 17 amino acids.

In this sample, this clone turned up a few times. The V call is TRBV18, the J call TRBJ2-3; D is possibly TRBD1 (5 bases). CDR3 length: 17 residues. Trimming stripped 6 bases from V and 0 bases from J, with 19 bases between. From germline, CDR1 is KGHSH and CDR2 LQKENI. The CDR3 DNA follows: TGTGCCAGCTCTCGCCCCATTGGGGCGTCTAGCACAGATACGCAGTATTTT. It codes for CASSRPIGASSTDTQYF.

As to this clone: This CDR3 is also generated by other DNA sequences in the sample. The chain links TRBV11-1 to TRBJ2-7, with 9 bases aligning to TRBD1. The CDR3 loop spans 16 amino acids. Germline CDR1 reads SGHAT; CDR2 reads FQDESV (reference sequence). J gave up 4 bases and V 4 bases, and 11 bases lay outside the gene matches. DNA of the CDR3: TGTGCCAGCAGCTCCAGATTACAGGGGGCAGGATACGAGCAGTACTTC. The encoded protein is CASSSRLQGAGYEQYF.

On this clone: With a much larger clone just one base away, this may be a read error. This rearrangement joins TRBV29-1 to TRBJ1-1, with a possible D match to TRBD1 (6 bases). The CDR3 sequence is 13 residues long. V dropped 8 bases and J dropped 2 bases, with 15 bases sitting between them. Per germline, CDR1 SQVTM and CDR2 ANQGSEA. The CDR3 DNA follows: TGCAGCTCCCGGGACATTTTTAACACTGAAGCTTTCTTT. Amino acids: CSSRDIFNTEAFF.

This clone was seen ten or more times. The chain couples TRBV15 to TRBJ2-2; D gene unclear. This CDR3 contains 14 residues. Germline V gene data show CDR1 as LNHNV and CDR2 as YYDKDF (reference sequence). The germline V and J ends were trimmed by 0 bases and 6 bases, with 8 bases remaining between them. CDR3: CATSRERESGELFF. CDR3 DNA: TGTGCCACCAGCAGAGAAAGGGAATCCGGGGAGCTGTTTTTT.

In its sample, this clone was seen many times. The V and J genes are TRBV2 and TRBJ2-5; D is possibly TRBD1 or TRBD2 (5 bases each). V shed 1 base and J shed 1 base, with 7 bases lying between them. The CDR3 runs to 14 residues. Germline-derived CDR1 and CDR2 are SNHLY and FYNNEI. CDR3 in amino acids: CASSEGGAQETQYF. As DNA, the CDR3 is TGTGCCAGCAGTGAAGGAGGGGCCCAAGAGACCCAGTACTTC.

Comments on this clone: A much larger clone differs by one base, so this may be a read error. The V gene is TRBV6-1, the J gene TRBJ2-7; D is uncertain. Germline CDR1 is MNHNS and CDR2 is SASEGT. The CDR3 is made up of 12 amino acids. The germline V and J ends were trimmed by 6 bases and 4 bases, with 10 bases remaining between them. The CDR3 protein is CASSRHPYEQYF. In nucleotides, the CDR3 is TGTGCCAGCAGCCGACACCCTTACGAGCAGTACTTC.

As concerns this clone: A single base separates this from a much larger clone, so it may be a read error. This chain links TRBV7-2 with TRBJ2-6, with a tentative D call TRBD2 (7 bases). The CDR3 is made up of 14 amino acids. The V gene's germline CDR1 is SGHTA and CDR2 FQGNSA. The CDR3 loop reads CASGGGPGSNVLTF. As DNA, the CDR3 is TGTGCCAGCGGGGGGGGCCCTGGGTCCAACGTCCTGACTTTC.

This clone was detected ten times or more. Within the sample, other DNA sequences also encode this same CDR3. As DNA, the CDR3 is TGTGCCAGTAAGGCCGGGGGAGACCAAGAGACCCAGTACTTC. Protein product: CASKAGGDQETQYF. The V gene is TRBV19, the J gene TRBJ2-5; D is perhaps TRBD2 (6 bases). Germline CDR1 and CDR2: LNHDA and SQIVND (reference sequence). V was cut by 7 bases and J by 0 bases, with 12 bases left in between. The CDR3 has 14 residues.

Comment on this clone: A much larger clone lies a single base off, so this may be a read error. Other DNA sequences of this sample code for an identical CDR3. The chain links TRBV2 to TRBJ2-3, with D perhaps TRBD1 (5 bases). Germline lookup yields CDR1 SNHLY and CDR2 FYNNEI. This CDR3 region has 11 residues. The CDR3 here is CASSVRDTQYF. The DNA of the CDR3 is TGTGCCAGCAGTGTCAGGGATACACAGTATTTT.

This clone was seen a few times. The chain links TRBV18 to TRBJ2-3; the match to TRBD2 covers 10 bases. Germline lookup yields CDR1 KGHSH and CDR2 LQKENI. The V gene end was trimmed by 2 bases and the J gene end by 2 bases; junction bases not matched to a gene: 4. This CDR3 is 16 amino acids long. The CDR3 here is CASSPGLAGVTDTQYF. CDR3 bases: TGTGCCAGCTCACCAGGGCTAGCGGGAGTCACAGATACGCAGTATTTT. Full variable domain (rest looked up from reference TRBV18 and TRBJ2-3): NAGVMQNPRHLVRRRGQEARLRCSPMKGHSHVYWYRQLPEEGLKFMVYLQKENIIDESGMPKERFSAEFPKEGPSILRIQQVVRGDSAAYFCASSPGLAGVTDTQYFGPGTRLTVL.

This clone was recorded many times. The same CDR3 is also encoded by other DNA sequences in this sample. V is TRBV7-2 and J is TRBJ2-3; 11 bases are shared with TRBD1. Germline CDR1 is SGHTA and CDR2 is FQGNSA. CDR3 size: 16 residues. V lost 5 bases to trimming and J lost 0 bases; unmatched junction nucleotides: 4. CDR3 loop: CASSPGTGGSTDTQYF. The CDR3 DNA is TGTGCCAGCAGCCCTGGGACAGGGGGTAGCACAGATACGCAGTATTTT.